Below are 32 T cell receptor beta chains sequenced from a single sample in a study of blood T cells in healthy people across ages. For the second PCR, which ran for about 6 to 11 cycles, a sample-barcoded 5' primer and a J-beta primer mix were used. TCRdb used MiXCR to reprocess the 5' RACE reads, holding one entry per CDR3 protein. The data hold 1.8 million or so distinct CDR3 sequences, with approximately 39% observed a single time. Sequenced input: blood. Receptors originate from a human donor in good health.

This clonotype was observed a few times. The V and J genes are TRBV10-3 and TRBJ2-1; a weak D match, TRBD1 (5 bases). Germline V gives CDR1 ENHRY, CDR2 SYGVKD. The CDR3 length is 13 residues. Trimming shortened V by 4 bases and J by 5 bases, and 9 bases separated the two germline ends. The CDR3 bases are TGTGCCATCAGTGGGGGCATAAACAATGAGCAGTTCTTC. Residues: CAISGGINNEQFF.

This clonotype turned up a few times. This chain uses TRBV6-5 with TRBJ2-1; D unclear. CDR1 is MNHEY, CDR2 SVGAGI, per germline. CDR3 size: 11 residues. Trimming took 7 bases from V and 5 from J, leaving 6 bases between them. The DNA for the CDR3 is TGTGCCAGCATATGGCACAATGAGCAGTTCTTC. This gives the protein CASIWHNEQFF.

This clonotype showed up just a few times. In DNA, the CDR3 is TGCAGTGGGGTCGAGGACACAGATACGCAGTATTTT. This encodes CSGVEDTDTQYF. The rearrangement joins TRBV20-1 to TRBJ2-3, with D unclear. V was cut by 7 bases and J by 2 bases, with 10 bases left in between. The germline V gene encodes CDR1 DFQATT and CDR2 SNEGSKA (reference sequence). This CDR3 is 12 amino acids long.

This clonotype has only a few counts. The V gene is TRBV29-1, the J gene TRBJ1-1; unclear D gene. V lost 4 bases, J lost 4 bases, and 16 bases lay in between. This CDR3 has 14 amino acids. Germline assignment: CDR1 SQVTM and CDR2 ANQGSEA. CDR3 sequence reads: CSVAPRQATTEAFF. The CDR3 nucleotides are TGCAGCGTTGCTCCTCGGCAGGCCACCACTGAAGCTTTCTTT.

This clonotype was counted a few times. This rearrangement joins TRBV20-1 to TRBJ2-7; a possible D gene is TRBD2 (6 bases). The V end lost 3 bases, the J end lost 3 bases, and 12 bases lay between the germline ends. The CDR3 totals 13 residues. Germline values: CDR1 DFQATT, CDR2 SNEGSKA (reference sequence). The chain's CDR3 is CSASGGTSYEQYF. CDR3 bases: TGCAGTGCTAGCGGGGGAACCAGCTACGAGCAGTACTTC.

The chain combines TRBV21-1 with TRBJ1-5. TRBV21-1 is tagged as a pseudogene. The CDR3 is 11 residues long. Written as DNA, the CDR3 is TGTGCCAGCAGGAAGGGTCAGCCCCAGCATTTT. This gives the protein CASRKGQPQHF.

This chain uses TRBV20-1 with TRBJ2-3; D possibly corresponds to TRBD1 (6 bases). Germline V gene data show CDR1 as DFQATT and CDR2 as SNEGSKA (reference sequence). Trimming removed 3 bases from V and 0 bases from J, with 13 bases in between. The CDR3 loop spans 15 amino acids. CDR3 amino acids: CSASMGAASTDTQYF. CDR3 in DNA: TGCAGTGCTAGTATGGGGGCCGCCAGCACAGATACGCAGTATTTT.

This clonotype is a singleton in its sample. DNA of the CDR3: TGTGCCAGCAGCGTAGATGGCGGTCAAGATACGCAGTATTTT. Its protein is CASSVDGGQDTQYF. This chain links TRBV9 with TRBJ2-3; D not certain. Trimming left V 0 bases short and J 5 bases short, with 10 bases between. Per germline, CDR1 SGDLS and CDR2 YYNGEE. This CDR3 contains 14 residues.

The rearrangement links TRBV29-1 to TRBJ1-2, with 9 bases lining up with TRBD1. The V and J ends lost 6 bases and 4 bases, in that order; junction bases with no gene match: 6. Germline V gives CDR1 SQVTM, CDR2 ANQGSEA. This CDR3 spans 13 amino acids. The CDR3 here is CSVATGGGYGYTF. The CDR3 DNA is TGCAGCGTGGCGACAGGGGGTGGCTATGGCTACACCTTC.

This clonotype was detected many times. The chain employs TRBV28 and TRBJ2-5, with 9 positions matching TRBD2. The V gene end was trimmed by 3 bases and the J gene end by 1 base; junction bases not matched to a gene: 6. This CDR3 spans 16 amino acids. Per the germline V gene, CDR1 is MDHEN and CDR2 is SYDVKM. This chain's CDR3 is CASSFFSGGPQETQYF. DNA for the CDR3: TGTGCCAGCAGTTTTTTTAGCGGGGGCCCCCAAGAGACCCAGTACTTC.

The chain recombines TRBV11-2 with TRBJ2-7; no firm D call. This CDR3 region has 13 residues. The germline V gene encodes CDR1 SGHAT and CDR2 FQNNGV. V shed 3 bases and J shed 0 bases, with 6 bases lying between them. This CDR3 is CASSFVLSYEQYF. The CDR3 nucleotides read TGTGCCAGCAGCTTCGTTCTCTCCTACGAGCAGTACTTC.

This sequence joins TRBV20-1 and TRBJ2-1, with 12 bases aligning to TRBD1. The CDR3 spans 13 residues. Germline V gene data show CDR1 as DFQATT and CDR2 as SNEGSKA (reference sequence). The junction had 1 base not matched to a gene; V was cut back by 5 bases and J by 5 bases. This CDR3 is CSAGTGGNNEQFF. DNA of the CDR3: TGCAGTGCTGGGACAGGGGGCAACAATGAGCAGTTCTTC.

Comment on this clonotype: The junction differs from germline at one of its ends, possibly a read error. This sequence joins TRBV5-1 and TRBJ2-5; tentatively, D is TRBD1 (6 bases). CDR3 length equals 13 residues. Germline assignment: CDR1 SGHRS and CDR2 YFSETQ. DNA of the CDR3: TGCGCCAACAGCTGGGACATAGGGGAGACCCAGTACTTC. Translating gives CANSWDIGETQYF.

The table lists this clonotype with a few counts. The chain uses TRBV10-3 and TRBJ2-3; 8 bases agree with TRBD1. This CDR3 is 16 amino acids long. Germline trimming cut 4 bases from V and 3 bases from J; bases unmatched to any gene: 9. Germline V gene sequence: CDR1 ENHRY, CDR2 SYGVKD. DNA for the CDR3: TGTGCCATCAGTGGGGGGACAGGTCGTTCGACAGATACGCAGTATTTT. This translates into CAISGGTGRSTDTQYF.

Regarding this clonotype: A junction boundary mismatches the germline segment, possibly from a read error. The chain uses TRBV11-1 and TRBJ1-1; 9 bases agree with TRBD1. The CDR3 spans 16 residues. Per the germline V gene, CDR1 is SGHAT and CDR2 is FQDESV (reference sequence). In DNA, the CDR3 is TGTGCCAGCAGCCCCCACAGGGGGCGGTTGTACACTGGAGCTTTCTTT. Protein product: CASSPHRGRLYTGAFF.

The gene calls are TRBV4-1 and TRBJ2-1, with D possibly TRBD2 on 7 matching bases. This CDR3 is built from 17 residues. Between the trimmed V and J ends, which lost 0 bases and 6 bases, there was a span of 18 bases. CDR1 is MGHRA and CDR2 is YSYEKL in the germline V gene. CDR3 nucleotide sequence: TGCGCCAGCAGCCAAGAGGGGGCCTTAGCGGGCCTCAATGAGCAGTTCTTC. It is translated as CASSQEGALAGLNEQFF.

V and J are TRBV30 and TRBJ1-2, with D possibly matching TRBD1 (5 bases). In germline, CDR1 is GTSNPN, CDR2 SVGIG (reference sequence). The CDR3 runs to 13 residues. V was shortened by 4 bases and J by 8 bases, with 17 bases between the two germline ends. The CDR3 is CAWTPGRGSGYTF. The DNA for the CDR3 is TGTGCCTGGACTCCGGGACGGGGATCGGGCTACACCTTC. Supplemented by reference TRBV30 and TRBJ1-2, the full variable domain reads SQTIHQWPATLVQPVGSPLSLECTVEGTSNPNLYWYRQAAGRGLQLLFYSVGIGQISSEVPQNLSASRPQDRQFILSSKKLLLSDSGFYLCAWTPGRGSGYTFGSGTRLTVV.

This clonotype has more than one count but fewer than ten. The V call is TRBV5-1, the J call TRBJ2-3; 7 bases are shared with TRBD1. This CDR3 spans 16 amino acids. CDR1 is SGHRS and CDR2 is YFSETQ in the germline V gene. After removal of 0 bases from V and 2 bases from J, the junction contained 6 bases not matched to a gene. CDR3 loop: CASSLAQGQVTDTQYF. The DNA for the CDR3 is TGCGCCAGCAGCTTGGCCCAAGGACAGGTCACAGATACGCAGTATTTT.

The chain links TRBV12-3 or TRBV12-4 to TRBJ1-2; unclear D gene. There are 14 residues in the CDR3. With 6 bases removed from V and 4 bases from J, the gap between germline ends came to 15 bases. CDR3 in DNA: TGTGCCAGCAGCCCGGAATATCCTAGCTATGGCTACACCTTC. Translated: CASSPEYPSYGYTF.

This clonotype has more than one count but fewer than ten. The chain uses TRBV7-9 and TRBJ1-2; TRBD1 aligns across 12 bases. V lost 4 bases, J lost 8 bases, and 11 bases stayed unmatched. Germline CDR1 and CDR2: SEHNR and FQNEAQ (reference sequence). CDR3 length: 16 residues. CDR3 nucleotide sequence: TGTGCCAGCAGCTCGCCCGGGACAGGGGGCGTCGGGGGCTACACCTTC. Translating it yields CASSSPGTGGVGGYTF. Complete variable domain (other parts from reference TRBV7-9 and TRBJ1-2): DTGVSQNPRHKITKRGQNVTFRCDPISEHNRLYWYRQTLGQGPEFLTYFQNEAQLEKSRLLSDRFSAERPKGSFSTLEIQRTEQGDSAMYLCASSSPGTGGVGGYTFGSGTRLTVV.

This clonotype was counted only a few times. An end of the junction differs from the germline gene, which may be a read error. This sequence joins TRBV5-1 and TRBJ2-1, with 10 bases matching TRBD2. Germline assignment: CDR1 SGHRS and CDR2 YFSETQ. CDR3 length equals 16 residues. This CDR3 is CASNLAGLAVYNEQFF. The CDR3 coding sequence is TGCGCCAGCAACTTGGCCGGACTAGCGGTCTACAATGAGCAGTTCTTC.

The rearrangement uses TRBV7-9 and TRBJ2-5; D tentatively fits TRBD1 or TRBD2 (5 bases each). In germline, CDR1 is SEHNR, CDR2 FQNEAQ (reference sequence). This CDR3 is built from 14 residues. With 3 bases removed from V and 5 bases from J, the gap between germline ends came to 13 bases. CDR3 bases: TGTGCCAGCAGCTTCCCGGGGCAGTCGGAGACCCAGTACTTC. Protein sequence: CASSFPGQSETQYF.

Turning to this clonotype: The junction departs from germline at one end; a sequencing error may be responsible. This sequence joins TRBV6-5 and TRBJ1-2, with D possibly matching TRBD1 (6 bases). The germline V gene encodes CDR1 MNHEY and CDR2 SVGAGI. The CDR3 sequence is 13 residues long. This chain's CDR3 is CASSRGQFLGYTF. CDR3 nucleotide sequence: TGTGCTAGCAGCCGTGGACAGTTTCTGGGCTACACCTTC.

The chain links TRBV5-6 to TRBJ1-1; 7 bases match TRBD1. The CDR3 loop spans 14 amino acids. V was clipped by 3 bases and J by 3 bases; unmatched bases: 5. CDR1 and CDR2 from the germline V gene are SGHDT and YYEEEE. CDR3 in amino acids: CASSYRGMDTEAFF. CDR3 in DNA: TGTGCCAGCAGCTACAGGGGAATGGACACTGAAGCTTTCTTT.

V usage is TRBV4-1 and J usage is TRBJ1-4, with 7 nucleotides matching TRBD1. The junction had 18 bases not matched to a gene; V was cut back by 0 bases and J by 14 bases. Germline V gene sequence: CDR1 MGHRA, CDR2 YSYEKL. This CDR3 has 17 amino acids. The CDR3 coding sequence is TGCGCCAGCAGCCAAGACCCAGTTCCGACAGGGACAAGAACGCTGTTTTTT. Its translation: CASSQDPVPTGTRTLFF.

This clonotype was counted a few times. The chain employs TRBV11-2 and TRBJ2-4; D is unresolved. Per germline, CDR1 SGHAT and CDR2 FQNNGV. The V end was cut by 5 bases, the J end by 10 bases, with 21 bases between. This CDR3 has 15 residues. The chain's CDR3 is CASSPRAFVLSIQYF. CDR3 DNA sequence: TGTGCCAGCAGCCCAAGGGCATTCGTGTTAAGTATTCAGTACTTC.

A note on this clonotype: Relative to the germline gene, one junction end is altered; a read error may explain this. This chain connects TRBV6-5 to TRBJ2-7; 7 positions match TRBD1. CDR1 and CDR2 from the germline V gene are MNHEY and SVGAGI. This CDR3 comprises 16 residues. CDR3 loop: CTSSTRRAGGIYEQYF. DNA for the CDR3: TGTACCAGCAGTACCAGGCGGGCAGGGGGAATCTACGAGCAGTACTTC.

In this sample, this clonotype turned up a few times. The V and J genes are TRBV29-1 and TRBJ1-2, with 8 nucleotides matching TRBD1. The V segment lost 7 bases and the J segment 7 bases; nucleotides outside the gene matches: 8. This CDR3 has 12 residues. Germline CDR1 SQVTM, CDR2 ANQGSEA. In DNA form, the CDR3 reads TGCAGCGGCGGTGGACAGGGAGGTGGCTACACCTTC. Protein sequence: CSGGGQGGGYTF.

This clonotype was picked up a small number of times. This chain joins TRBV11-3 and TRBJ1-5; TRBD1 agrees at 8 bases. This CDR3 has 20 amino acids. Germline V lookup: CDR1 SGHNT, CDR2 YENEEA. V dropped 2 bases and J dropped 5; count of bases not matched to a gene: 20. CDR3 region: CASSLQIMVKTGAVYQPQHF. CDR3 DNA: TGTGCCAGCAGCTTACAGATCATGGTAAAGACAGGGGCCGTGTATCAGCCCCAGCATTTT.

The chain recombines TRBV12-3 or TRBV12-4 with TRBJ2-5; D is unclear. V lost 3 bases and J lost 5, with 10 bases in between. The CDR3 extends over 13 amino acids. Here the CDR3 reads CASSFGNEETQYF. The CDR3 DNA reads TGTGCCAGCAGTTTTGGCAACGAGGAGACCCAGTACTTC.

The rearrangement uses TRBV7-9 and TRBJ2-6; D is perhaps TRBD1 (6 bases). V lost 7 bases to trimming and J lost 5 bases, with 21 bases between them. Germline assignment: CDR1 SEHNR and CDR2 FQNEAQ (reference sequence). The CDR3 has 17 amino acids. As DNA, the CDR3 is TGTGCCAGCAACCGGACAGTCCCTTCATCTAGGGCCAACGTCCTGACTTTC. Protein product: CASNRTVPSSRANVLTF.

The V gene is TRBV20-1, the J gene TRBJ2-7; D gene ambiguous. The CDR3 has 12 residues. The V gene's germline CDR1 is DFQATT and CDR2 SNEGSKA (reference sequence). Trimming removed 4 bases at V and 2 bases at J, with 9 bases between. CDR3 loop: CSATGAPYEQYF. The CDR3 DNA is TGCAGTGCTACTGGAGCACCCTACGAGCAGTACTTC.